The 20 T cell receptor beta chains below all came from one sample that was sequenced in a study of low-dose radiotherapy and immunotherapy resistance in tumors (dated 2022 in TCRdb). Superscript III and a set of TRAV- and TRBV-specific primers were used to synthesize first-strand cDNA, so that both TCRalpha and TCRbeta chains were covered. TCRs were amplified with Phusion for 20 PCR cycles, with a constant-region primer paired with the adapter attached to the V primers. TCRdb's own reprocessing of the public reads used fastp at Q25 and MiXCR and kept productive beta chains. Rows with one shared CDR3 protein collapse into an entry with the most common genes and DNA. This sample gives roughly 10,000 distinct CDR3 sequences in total; less than 60% of them show up just once. The biggest ten clones account for around 7.9% of the sample. The receptors originated from a human donor with advanced metastatic prostate, ovarian, gallbladder or colorectal cancer (not recorded which). This table probably holds off-target reads from a library built for another chain.

The chain couples TRBV21-1 to TRBJ2-3. TRBV21-1 is a pseudogene. The CDR3 has 16 amino acids. The CDR3 loop is CASSKIWASSTDTQYF. The CDR3 DNA sequence: TGTGCCAGCAGCAAAATCTGGGCTTCTAGCACAGATACGCAGTATTTT.

The chain employs TRBV19 and TRBJ1-1; D remains ambiguous. V lost 0 bases, J lost 0 bases, and 8 bases lay in between. The germline V gene has CDR1 LNHDA and CDR2 SQIVND (reference sequence). This CDR3 region has 15 residues. The CDR3 reads CASSIDEGLNTEAFF. CDR3 DNA: TGTGCCAGTAGTATAGATGAGGGCTTGAACACTGAAGCTTTCTTT.

The chain recombines TRBV10-3 with TRBJ2-5; possible D gene TRBD1, 5 bases. The V end was cut by 5 bases, the J end by 5 bases, with 6 bases between. The CDR3 spans 11 residues. Per germline, CDR1 ENHRY and CDR2 SYGVKD. The CDR3 reads CAISQGETQYF. CDR3 DNA sequence: TGTGCCATCAGTCAGGGTGAGACCCAGTACTTC.

The chain carries TRBV7-8 and TRBJ2-7; weak D call: TRBD1 (7 bases). The V gene lost 5 bases and the J gene lost 3 bases, with 26 bases spanning the gap. Germline assignment: CDR1 SGHVS and CDR2 FQNEAQ. This CDR3 spans 18 amino acids. CDR3 protein: CASSQPPKKTGTVYEQYF. CDR3 in DNA: TGTGCCAGCAGCCAGCCCCCAAAGAAGACAGGGACTGTCTACGAGCAGTACTTC. The full variable domain, in which reference TRBV7-8 and TRBJ2-7 provide the parts outside the CDR3, is GAGVSQSPRYKVAKRGQDVALRCDPISGHVSLFWYQQALGQGPEFLTYFQNEAQLDKSGLPSDRFFAERPEGSVSTLKIQRTQQEDSAVYLCASSQPPKKTGTVYEQYFGPGTRLTVT.

This chain uses TRBV20-1 with TRBJ2-7; TRBD1 aligns across 9 bases. CDR3 length: 18 residues. With 0 bases clipped from V and 5 bases from J, the junction kept 17 bases outside the gene matches. Germline CDR1 is DFQATT and CDR2 is SNEGSKA (reference sequence). The CDR3 here is CSARELRRSGDRVHEQYF. The CDR3 DNA follows: TGCAGTGCTAGAGAATTGAGGCGATCGGGGGACAGGGTCCACGAGCAGTACTTC.

The chain uses TRBV18 and TRBJ1-5; 9 positions agree with TRBD1. With V trimmed by 3 bases and J by 2 bases, 2 bases remained unmatched. The CDR3 is 15 residues long. The germline V gene has CDR1 KGHSH and CDR2 LQKENI. The CDR3 spells CASSPGQGGNQPQHF. CDR3 DNA sequence: TGTGCCAGCTCACCGGGACAGGGTGGCAATCAGCCCCAGCATTTT.

Only a few counts were recorded for this clonotype. The chain carries TRBV10-3 and TRBJ2-7; D tentatively reads TRBD1 or TRBD2 (5 bases each). V was trimmed by 8 bases and J by 3 bases, leaving 14 bases between them. The germline gives CDR1 ENHRY, CDR2 SYGVKD. The CDR3 sequence is 13 residues long. CDR3 amino acids: CAIGGAGNYEQYF. The DNA of the CDR3 is TGTGCCATCGGTGGGGCCGGGAACTACGAGCAGTACTTC.

This clonotype was seen only a few times. The rearrangement uses TRBV13 and TRBJ2-7; 11 bases match TRBD1. Trimming cost V 3 bases and J 3 bases; bases outside gene matches: 7. Germline loops: CDR1 PRHDT, CDR2 FYEKMQ (reference sequence). The CDR3 consists of 16 residues. The CDR3 region has the DNA TGTGCCAGCAGCTTGGGACAGGGGGTTTCCTACTACGAGCAGTACTTC. Protein sequence: CASSLGQGVSYYEQYF.

The chain carries TRBV3-1 and TRBJ2-1; TRBD1 or TRBD2 may be the D gene (6 bases each). The V end was cut by 4 bases, the J end by 9 bases, with 19 bases between. CDR3 length: 15 residues. Germline V gives CDR1 LGHDT, CDR2 YNNKEL (reference sequence). The DNA for the CDR3 is TGTGCCAGCAGCCTAAACCCGACAGGAGGGGGTGAGCAGTTCTTC. Translation gives CASSLNPTGGGEQFF.

This clonotype was recorded a few times. The rearrangement joins TRBV5-4 to TRBJ2-5; weak D call: TRBD1 (7 bases). CDR1 is SGHNT and CDR2 is YYREEE in the germline V gene (reference sequence). This CDR3 region has 14 residues. V shed 4 bases and J shed 3 bases, with 13 bases lying between them. CDR3 nucleotides: TGTGCCAGCAGCCGCGGGACAGCCGAAGAGACCCAGTACTTC. It is translated as CASSRGTAEETQYF.

This clonotype was detected only a few times. The rearrangement joins TRBV5-1 to TRBJ2-1; 7 bases are shared with TRBD1. This CDR3 is built from 13 residues. Germline CDR1 SGHRS, CDR2 YFSETQ. With 3 bases clipped from V and 10 bases from J, the junction kept 7 bases outside the gene matches. CDR3 in DNA: TGCGCCAGCAGCTCCCAGGGGGAGCGGGAGCAGTTCTTC. Amino acids: CASSSQGEREQFF.

This chain uses TRBV7-8 with TRBJ1-1; 8 bases fit TRBD1. Trimming at V came to 1 base and at J to 6 bases, leaving 4 bases not matched to a gene. Germline lookup yields CDR1 SGHVS and CDR2 FQNEAQ. The CDR3 runs 14 residues. CDR3 DNA: TGTGCCAGCAGCTTAGGCGAGGACAGGGCTGAAGCTTTCTTT. Translated, it gives CASSLGEDRAEAFF. The full variable domain, rest sourced from reference TRBV7-8 and TRBJ1-1, is GAGVSQSPRYKVAKRGQDVALRCDPISGHVSLFWYQQALGQGPEFLTYFQNEAQLDKSGLPSDRFFAERPEGSVSTLKIQRTQQEDSAVYLCASSLGEDRAEAFFGQGTRLTVV.

As DNA, the CDR3 is TGTGCCAGCAGCGACCTGGGGCAGGGTTCCACTGAAGCTTTCTTT. This codes for CASSDLGQGSTEAFF. The chain couples TRBV26 to TRBJ1-1; TRBD1, the D gene given by the table, was not confirmed from the DNA. TRBV26 is described as a pseudogene. The CDR3 is 15 residues long.

This clonotype has more than one count but fewer than ten. The chain employs TRBV5-1 and TRBJ1-3, with D possibly matching TRBD1 (6 bases). V was shortened by 2 bases and J by 0 bases, with 6 bases between the two germline ends. The CDR3 has 14 residues. Looked up from germline, CDR1 is SGHRS and CDR2 is YFSETQ. The DNA of the CDR3 is TGCGCCAGCAGCTTAGGGGGCTCTGGAAACACCATATATTTT. It codes for CASSLGGSGNTIYF.

The rearrangement links TRBV12-3 or TRBV12-4 to TRBJ2-5; the D gene is possibly TRBD1 (5 bases). The ends were cut back, 3 bases at V and 2 bases at J, with 10 bases in the middle. The CDR3 consists of 14 residues. The CDR3 is CASSFRVGQETQYF. In DNA, the CDR3 is TGTGCCAGCAGTTTCAGGGTGGGGCAAGAGACCCAGTACTTC.

The chain carries TRBV30 and TRBJ2-7, with 7 bases identical to TRBD1. The germline CDR1 and CDR2 sequences are GTSNPN and SVGIG (reference sequence). Losses at the gene ends were 1 base for V and 1 base for J; bases not matched to a gene: 7. The CDR3 has 15 residues. CDR3 loop: CAWSDPTGTSYEQYF. CDR3 bases: TGTGCCTGGAGTGACCCGACAGGGACATCCTACGAGCAGTACTTC.

This rearrangement joins TRBV20-1 to TRBJ2-5; tentatively, D is TRBD1 or TRBD2 (5 bases each). CDR1 is DFQATT, CDR2 SNEGSKA, per germline (reference sequence). The CDR3 is 15 amino acids. Trimming stripped 3 bases from V and 3 bases from J, with 17 bases between. Written as DNA, the CDR3 is TGCAGTGCTAGTTTTCCGGGACCCGAGGAAGAGACCCAGTACTTC. Encoded protein: CSASFPGPEEETQYF.

In DNA form, the CDR3 reads TGTGCCAGCAGCTTGCAACCCTCTGGAAACACCATATATTTT. Protein: CASSLQPSGNTIYF. This rearrangement joins TRBV5-4 to TRBJ1-3; D is ambiguous. V lost 1 base to trimming and J lost 0 bases, with 5 bases between them. The CDR3 contains 14 residues. Germline V gene lookup returns CDR1 SGHNT and CDR2 YYREEE (reference sequence).

This chain joins TRBV19 and TRBJ2-6; D not certain. The CDR3 spans 14 residues. Germline-derived CDR1 and CDR2 are LNHDA and SQIVND (reference sequence). Trimming took off 7 bases at V and 0 bases at J, with 7 bases between the two ends. CDR3 sequence: CASNPGSGANVLTF. The CDR3 DNA reads as TGTGCCAGTAATCCCGGCTCTGGGGCCAACGTCCTGACTTTC.

This chain connects TRBV10-2 to TRBJ2-1; D remains unclear. CDR1 WSHSY and CDR2 SAAADI come from the germline V gene. CDR3 length: 15 residues. The ends were cut back, 4 bases at V and 2 bases at J, with 12 bases in the middle. The CDR3 loop reads CASSVGLTPYNEQFF. CDR3 DNA: TGCGCCAGCAGTGTTGGGTTGACTCCCTACAATGAGCAGTTCTTC.